This passage covers 30 T cell receptor beta chains from one sample sequenced in a study of T cell changes during pregnancy in multiple sclerosis. The method was immunoSEQ multiplex PCR; TCRdb's version includes in-frame clones alone and lacks a portion of them. The sample records 93,000 or so clones, around 94% being singletons. Specimen: peripheral blood, collected after pregnancy. Receptor source: a female donor with multiple sclerosis, enrolled in a pregnancy study.

The V gene is TRBV11-3, the J gene TRBJ1-1; D gene uncertain. Germline V gene sequence: CDR1 SGHNT, CDR2 YENEEA. The V and J ends lost 0 bases and 7 bases respectively, with 9 bases between them. The CDR3 loop spans 13 amino acids. Here the CDR3 DNA reads TGTGCCAGCAGCTTAGATCTTAGTCATGAAGCTTTCTTT. It codes for CASSLDLSHEAFF.

This chain uses TRBV2 with TRBJ2-7; a weak D match, TRBD1 (5 bases). Germline CDR1 SNHLY, CDR2 FYNNEI. This CDR3 region has 13 residues. V was pared by 3 bases and J by 0 bases, with 6 bases between. CDR3 coding DNA: TGTGCCAGCAGTGAGGACACCTCCTACGAGCAGTACTTC. This encodes CASSEDTSYEQYF.

The V and J genes are TRBV7-2 and TRBJ2-7; no clear D gene. The CDR3 runs to 14 residues. CDR1 and CDR2 (germline): SGHTA, FQGNSA. V was cut by 3 bases and J by 1 base, with 10 bases left in between. CDR3 amino acids: CASSFALESYEQYF. CDR3 nucleotides: TGTGCCAGCAGCTTTGCATTAGAGTCCTACGAGCAGTACTTC. The full variable domain, in which reference TRBV7-2 and TRBJ2-7 provide the parts outside the CDR3, is GAGVSQSPSNKVTEKGKDVELRCDPISGHTALYWYRQSLGQGLEFLIYFQGNSAPDKSGLPSDRFSAERTGGSVSTLTIQRTQQEDSAVYLCASSFALESYEQYFGPGTRLTVT.

In nucleotides, the CDR3 is TGCGCCAGCAGCTTGGCCGGGACAGGGGACGAAAAACTGTTTTTT. Translated: CASSLAGTGDEKLFF. V gene TRBV5-1 combines with J gene TRBJ1-4; TRBD1 agrees at 10 bases. The CDR3 runs 15 residues. Germline CDR1 SGHRS, CDR2 YFSETQ. Losses at the gene ends were 0 bases for V and 8 bases for J; bases not matched to a gene: 4. The variable domain in full, completed from reference TRBV5-1 and TRBJ1-4, reads KAGVTQTPRYLIKTRGQQVTLSCSPISGHRSVSWYQQTPGQGLQFLFEYFSETQRNKGNFPGRFSGRQFSNSRSEMNVSTLELGDSALYLCASSLAGTGDEKLFFGSGTQLSVL.

The chain couples TRBV18 to TRBJ1-4; 9 nucleotides match TRBD1. The CDR3 length is 15 residues. Germline lookup yields CDR1 KGHSH and CDR2 LQKENI. The V and J ends lost 6 bases and 7 bases, in that order; junction bases with no gene match: 9. The CDR3 region has the DNA TGTGCCAGCTCGGGGCCGGGACAGGGTGCTGAAAAACTGTTTTTT. Its translation: CASSGPGQGAEKLFF.

The J gene is TRBJ2-1, the V gene TRBV29-1; no clear D. Trimming stripped 3 bases from V and 1 base from J, with 13 bases between. Germline values: CDR1 SQVTM, CDR2 ANQGSEA. The CDR3 contains 15 residues. This CDR3 reads CSVEPTSPSYNEQFF. The CDR3 coding sequence is TGCAGCGTTGAGCCAACATCCCCTTCCTACAATGAGCAGTTCTTC.

J is TRBJ1-2 and V is TRBV7-9, with 8 bases lining up with TRBD1. CDR1 and CDR2 from the germline V gene are SEHNR and FQNEAQ (reference sequence). The CDR3 extends over 17 amino acids. With V trimmed by 4 bases and J by 1 base, 11 bases remained unmatched. This chain's CDR3 is CASSSPTGVGGNYGYTF. CDR3 DNA: TGTGCCAGCAGCTCCCCGACAGGGGTGGGGGGTAACTATGGCTACACCTTC.

To note about this clone: Other DNA sequences from this sample encode an identical CDR3 as well. The V gene is TRBV5-1, the J gene TRBJ2-1; D possibly corresponds to TRBD2 (5 bases). The V gene's germline CDR1 is SGHRS and CDR2 YFSETQ. V was trimmed by 1 base and J by 0 bases, leaving 8 bases between them. The CDR3 totals 15 residues. CDR3 coding DNA: TGCGCCAGCAGCTTGTCCAGCGGCTCCTACAATGAGCAGTTCTTC. Translated, it gives CASSLSSGSYNEQFF.

V gene TRBV5-1 combines with J gene TRBJ2-1, with 10 bases identical to TRBD2. The germline V gene has CDR1 SGHRS and CDR2 YFSETQ. Trimming took 5 bases from V and 3 from J; bases not matched to a gene: 2. This CDR3 comprises 14 residues. In DNA, the CDR3 is TGCGCCAGCAGAGTAGCGGGGGGCTACAATGAGCAGTTCTTC. This translates into CASRVAGGYNEQFF.

The chain couples TRBV18 to TRBJ1-4, with 9 bases identical to TRBD1. V shed 3 bases and J 7 bases; nucleotides not matched to a gene: 3. The CDR3 sequence is 14 residues long. Germline loops: CDR1 KGHSH, CDR2 LQKENI. As DNA, the CDR3 is TGTGCCAGCTCACCTTGGGACAGGGTTGAAAAACTGTTTTTT. As protein: CASSPWDRVEKLFF.

The chain recombines TRBV6-5 with TRBJ2-7; D unclear. CDR1 is MNHEY and CDR2 is SVGAGI in the germline V gene. This CDR3 comprises 13 residues. The V gene lost 5 bases and the J gene lost 6 bases, with 14 bases spanning the gap. The CDR3 here is CASSPTELSEQYF. CDR3 bases: TGTGCCAGCAGTCCGACGGAGCTATCCGAGCAGTACTTC.

This clone was picked up one time. V and J are TRBV15 and TRBJ2-3; D gene unclear. V lost 3 bases and J lost 2, with 15 bases in between. CDR3 length: 16 residues. The germline CDR1 and CDR2 sequences are LNHNV and YYDKDF (reference sequence). The CDR3: CATSRRMGAPTDTQYF. The CDR3 coding sequence is TGTGCCACCAGCAGGCGAATGGGCGCTCCCACAGATACGCAGTATTTT.

The V and J genes are TRBV21-1 and TRBJ1-1; the D segment call TRBD1 is taken from the table without a DNA check. TRBV21-1 counts as a pseudogene. The CDR3 is 17 amino acids. The CDR3 reads CASSKMGVPTLNTEAFF. The CDR3 DNA is TGTGCCAGCAGCAAGATGGGTGTTCCGACACTGAACACTGAAGCTTTCTTT.

This chain links TRBV19 with TRBJ2-2; maybe TRBD2 (5 bases). The germline V gene has CDR1 LNHDA and CDR2 SQIVND (reference sequence). The CDR3 consists of 14 residues. The V gene lost 10 bases and the J gene lost 0 bases, with 12 bases spanning the gap. The chain's CDR3 is CATGGRSNTGELFF. In DNA, the CDR3 is TGTGCCACCGGAGGCAGGTCGAACACCGGGGAGCTGTTTTTT.

The chain has TRBV25-1 and TRBJ1-1; perhaps TRBD1 as D (6 bases). The CDR3 is 15 amino acids. CDR1 is MGHDK and CDR2 is SYGVNS in the germline V gene. Trimming removed 2 bases at V and 1 base at J, with 11 bases between. Here the CDR3 reads CASSENIQGNTEAFF. CDR3 in DNA: TGTGCCAGCAGTGAAAATATACAGGGGAACACTGAAGCTTTCTTT.

The genes are TRBV7-9 and TRBJ1-1; 7 bases align to TRBD1. Germline V gene data show CDR1 as SEHNR and CDR2 as FQNEAQ (reference sequence). This CDR3 is 14 amino acids long. With 5 bases clipped from V and 1 base from J, the junction kept 4 bases outside the gene matches. In DNA form, the CDR3 reads TGTGCCAGCAGCCAGAGGACAGGGAACACTGAAGCTTTCTTT. Residues: CASSQRTGNTEAFF.

The J gene is TRBJ2-2, the V gene TRBV9, with 8 bases that match TRBD1. CDR1 and CDR2 (germline): SGDLS, YYNGEE. This CDR3 spans 18 amino acids. Trimming at V came to 0 bases and at J to 0 bases, leaving 7 bases not matched to a gene. This CDR3 reads CASSVVGRGQANTGELFF. CDR3 nucleotides: TGTGCCAGCAGCGTAGTTGGTAGGGGACAGGCGAACACCGGGGAGCTGTTTTTT.

This chain connects TRBV6-5 to TRBJ2-3, with D possibly matching TRBD1 (6 bases). CDR1 is MNHEY and CDR2 is SVGAGI in the germline V gene. This CDR3 is built from 15 residues. V lost 2 bases and J lost 7, with 16 bases in between. The CDR3 sequence: CASSYRDTSGYTQYF. CDR3 bases: TGTGCCAGCAGTTACCGGGACACTTCTGGATATACGCAGTATTTT.

The gene calls are TRBV28 and TRBJ2-5, with 8 positions matching TRBD1. CDR3 size: 14 residues. CDR1 and CDR2 (germline): MDHEN, SYDVKM. Trimming removed 5 bases from V and 5 bases from J; junction bases left unmatched: 7. The chain's CDR3 is CASSPRTGSETQYF. In nucleotides, the CDR3 is TGTGCCAGCAGTCCAAGGACAGGGTCGGAGACCCAGTACTTC.

The chain has TRBV28 and TRBJ1-1, with 7 positions matching TRBD1. The CDR3 runs 13 residues. CDR1 MDHEN and CDR2 SYDVKM come from the germline V gene. V lost 7 bases to trimming and J lost 6 bases; unmatched junction nucleotides: 8. CDR3 region: CASTYPGTAEAFF. CDR3 bases: TGTGCCAGCACCTATCCCGGGACAGCTGAAGCTTTCTTT.

The rearrangement joins TRBV2 to TRBJ2-5; D is possibly TRBD2 (7 bases). The CDR3 has 15 amino acids. Germline V CDR1 and CDR2: SNHLY, FYNNEI. The V end was cut by 7 bases, the J end by 1 base, with 16 bases between. CDR3 loop: CASKGGGPIQETQYF. CDR3 coding DNA: TGTGCCAGCAAAGGGGGGGGCCCAATCCAAGAGACCCAGTACTTC.

The chain couples TRBV7-3 to TRBJ2-1, with D perhaps TRBD2 (11 bases). The germline V gene encodes CDR1 SGHTA and CDR2 FQGTGA. The CDR3 extends over 20 amino acids. V lost 4 bases, J lost 6 bases, and 31 bases lay in between. CDR3 loop: CASSSRGQGVTSGRTNEQFF. The CDR3 nucleotides are TGTGCCAGCAGCTCTAGAGGACAGGGGGTAACTAGCGGGAGAACCAATGAGCAGTTCTTC.

J is TRBJ2-1 and V is TRBV10-2; TRBD2 matches at 13 bases. The germline gives CDR1 WSHSY, CDR2 SAAADI. The V and J ends lost 4 bases and 6 bases, in that order; junction bases with no gene match: 3. The CDR3 is made up of 15 amino acids. The CDR3 sequence: CASSGLAGGGNEQFF. In DNA, the CDR3 is TGCGCCAGCAGTGGACTAGCGGGAGGAGGCAATGAGCAGTTCTTC.

On this clone itself: Mismatch with germline at one junction end may stem from a read error. V is TRBV7-6 and J is TRBJ2-7; possible D gene TRBD1, 6 bases. The CDR3 totals 16 residues. CDR1 is SGHVS, CDR2 FNYEAQ, per germline. The CDR3 loop reads CASSLAPGAPSHEQYF. The CDR3 DNA reads as TGTGCCAGCAGCTTAGCGCCAGGGGCTCCCTCCCACGAGCAGTACTTC.

The chain combines TRBV6-1 with TRBJ1-5; D is unresolved. Trimming took off 2 bases at V and 0 bases at J, with 11 bases between the two ends. The CDR3 extends over 16 amino acids. In germline, CDR1 is MNHNS, CDR2 SASEGT. For the CDR3, the DNA is TGTGCCAGCAGTGAATCCAGTTATTATAGCAATCAGCCCCAGCATTTT. Translating gives CASSESSYYSNQPQHF.

The chain joins TRBV13 to TRBJ1-1, with D maybe TRBD1 (6 bases). There are 15 residues in the CDR3. CDR1 is PRHDT and CDR2 is FYEKMQ in the germline V gene (reference sequence). V was trimmed by 2 bases and J by 4 bases, leaving 14 bases between them. This CDR3 is CASSLRGGAATEAFF. Here the CDR3 DNA reads TGTGCCAGCAGCTTAAGGGGGGGGGCGGCCACTGAAGCTTTCTTT. Combining the CDR3 with reference TRBV13 and TRBJ1-1 gives the whole variable domain AAGVIQSPRHLIKEKRETATLKCYPIPRHDTVYWYQQGPGQDPQFLISFYEKMQSDKGSIPDRFSAQQFSDYHSELNMSSLELGDSALYFCASSLRGGAATEAFFGQGTRLTVV.

This clone appeared once. The chain couples TRBV2 to TRBJ2-3, with TRBD1 as a possible D gene (5 bases). Trimming took 8 bases from V and 3 from J, leaving 12 bases between them. Germline assignment: CDR1 SNHLY and CDR2 FYNNEI. The CDR3 has 13 residues. Written as DNA, the CDR3 is TGTGCCAGCGATTCCAGGGTGACAGATACGCAGTATTTT. Translation: CASDSRVTDTQYF.

CDR3 sequence reads: CASSPGWGGEAFF. In DNA form, the CDR3 reads TGTGCCAGCAGCCCCGGATGGGGCGGTGAAGCTTTCTTT. The J gene is TRBJ1-1, the V gene TRBV7-3, with D perhaps TRBD1 (5 bases). The V end was cut by 5 bases, the J end by 7 bases, with 14 bases between. The CDR3 loop spans 13 amino acids. Germline CDR1 and CDR2: SGHTA and FQGTGA.

V and J are TRBV28 and TRBJ2-3; TRBD2 might be the D (5 bases). Per germline, CDR1 MDHEN and CDR2 SYDVKM. The CDR3 totals 12 residues. The V and J ends lost 6 bases and 6 bases respectively, with 10 bases between them. The CDR3 DNA sequence: TGTGCCAGCAGCCTACTAGGCGATACGCAGTATTTT. It is translated as CASSLLGDTQYF.

The rearrangement joins TRBV6-5 to TRBJ1-2; perhaps TRBD1 as D (6 bases). The CDR3 loop spans 14 amino acids. Trimming shortened V by 5 bases and J by 3 bases, and 13 bases separated the two germline ends. Germline V gene lookup returns CDR1 MNHEY and CDR2 SVGAGI. The CDR3 spells CASSTGLSDYGYTF. The CDR3 DNA sequence: TGTGCCAGCAGTACAGGGCTTAGTGACTATGGCTACACCTTC.